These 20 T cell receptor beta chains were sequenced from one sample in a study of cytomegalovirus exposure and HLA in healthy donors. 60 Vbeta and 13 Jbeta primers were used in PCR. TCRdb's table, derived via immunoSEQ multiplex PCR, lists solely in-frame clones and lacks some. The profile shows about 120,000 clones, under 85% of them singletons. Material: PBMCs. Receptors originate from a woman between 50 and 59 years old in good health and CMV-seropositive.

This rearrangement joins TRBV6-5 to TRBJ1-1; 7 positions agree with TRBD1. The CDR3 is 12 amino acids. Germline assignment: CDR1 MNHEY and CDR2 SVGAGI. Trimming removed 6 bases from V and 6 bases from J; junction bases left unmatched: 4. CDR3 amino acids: CASRDGTAEAFF. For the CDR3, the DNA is TGTGCCAGCAGAGACGGGACAGCTGAAGCTTTCTTT.

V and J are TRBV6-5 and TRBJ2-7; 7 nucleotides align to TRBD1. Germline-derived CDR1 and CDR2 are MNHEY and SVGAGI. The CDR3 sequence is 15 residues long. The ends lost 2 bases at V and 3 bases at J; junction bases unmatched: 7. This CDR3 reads CASSYQGQLFYEQYF. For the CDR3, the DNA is TGTGCCAGCAGTTACCAGGGACAGCTATTCTACGAGCAGTACTTC.

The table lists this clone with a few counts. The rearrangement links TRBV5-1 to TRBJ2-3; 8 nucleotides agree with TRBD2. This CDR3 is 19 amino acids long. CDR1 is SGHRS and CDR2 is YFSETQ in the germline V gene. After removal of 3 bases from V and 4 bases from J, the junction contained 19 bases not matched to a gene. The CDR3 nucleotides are TGCGCCAGCAGCTCTACTCGACAGCAGGGACTAGTAGGTCCAGATACGCAGTATTTT. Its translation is CASSSTRQQGLVGPDTQYF.

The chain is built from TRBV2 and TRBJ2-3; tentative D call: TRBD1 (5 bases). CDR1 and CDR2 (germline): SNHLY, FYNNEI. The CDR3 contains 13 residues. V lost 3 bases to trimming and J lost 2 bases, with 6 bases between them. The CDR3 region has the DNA TGTGCCAGCAGTGACAGGGCCACAGATACGCAGTATTTT. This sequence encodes CASSDRATDTQYF.

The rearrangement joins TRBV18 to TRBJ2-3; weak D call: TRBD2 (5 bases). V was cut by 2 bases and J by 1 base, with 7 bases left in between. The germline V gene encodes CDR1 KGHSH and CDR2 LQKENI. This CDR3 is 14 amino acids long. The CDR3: CASSPGRGTDTQYF. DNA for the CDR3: TGTGCCAGCTCACCAGGGAGAGGCACAGATACGCAGTATTTT.

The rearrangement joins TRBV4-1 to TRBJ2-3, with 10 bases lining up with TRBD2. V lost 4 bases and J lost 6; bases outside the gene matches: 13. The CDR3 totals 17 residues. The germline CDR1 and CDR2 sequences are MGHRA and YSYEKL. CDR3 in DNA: TGCGCCAGCAGCCTGACCCTCCCCAGCGGGGGGGCCGATACGCAGTATTTT. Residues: CASSLTLPSGGADTQYF.

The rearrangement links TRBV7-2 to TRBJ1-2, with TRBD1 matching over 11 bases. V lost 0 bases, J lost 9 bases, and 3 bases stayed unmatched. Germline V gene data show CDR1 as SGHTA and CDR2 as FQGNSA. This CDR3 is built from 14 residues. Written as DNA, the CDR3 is TGTGCCAGCAGCTTAGCGGACAGGGGGCATAGCTACACCTTC. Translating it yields CASSLADRGHSYTF.

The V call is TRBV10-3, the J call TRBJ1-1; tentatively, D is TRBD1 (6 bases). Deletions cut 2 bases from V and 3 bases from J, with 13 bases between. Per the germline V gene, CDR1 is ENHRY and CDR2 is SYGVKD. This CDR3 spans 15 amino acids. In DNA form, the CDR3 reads TGTGCCATCAGTGAGCTACAGGGATTGGACACTGAAGCTTTCTTT. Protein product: CAISELQGLDTEAFF.

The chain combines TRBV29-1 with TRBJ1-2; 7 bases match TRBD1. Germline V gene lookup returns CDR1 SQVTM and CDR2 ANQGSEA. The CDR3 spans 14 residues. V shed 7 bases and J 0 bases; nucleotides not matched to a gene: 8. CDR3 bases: TGCAGCGCCTCGCAGGGACAGTCTAACTATGGCTACACCTTC. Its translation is CSASQGQSNYGYTF.

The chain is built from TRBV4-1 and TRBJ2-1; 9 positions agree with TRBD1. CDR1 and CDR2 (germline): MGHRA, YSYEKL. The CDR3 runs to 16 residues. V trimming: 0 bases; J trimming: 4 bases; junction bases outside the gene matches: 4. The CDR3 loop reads CASSQEGQGWYNEQFF. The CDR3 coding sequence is TGCGCCAGCAGCCAAGAAGGACAGGGGTGGTACAATGAGCAGTTCTTC.

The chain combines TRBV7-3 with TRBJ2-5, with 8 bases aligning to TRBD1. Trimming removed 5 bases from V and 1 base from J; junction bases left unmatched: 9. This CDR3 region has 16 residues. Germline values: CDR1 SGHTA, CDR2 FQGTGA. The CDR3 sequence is CASSESPGTGQETQYF. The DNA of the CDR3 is TGTGCCAGCAGCGAATCCCCCGGGACAGGCCAAGAGACCCAGTACTTC.

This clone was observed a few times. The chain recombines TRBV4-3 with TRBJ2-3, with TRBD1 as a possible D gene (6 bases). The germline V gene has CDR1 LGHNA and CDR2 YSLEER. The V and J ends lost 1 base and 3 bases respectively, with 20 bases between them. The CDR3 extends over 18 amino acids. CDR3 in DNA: TGCGCCAGCAGCCAAGCATCGGCAGGGGTTGTTAGTACAGATACGCAGTATTTT. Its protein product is CASSQASAGVVSTDTQYF.

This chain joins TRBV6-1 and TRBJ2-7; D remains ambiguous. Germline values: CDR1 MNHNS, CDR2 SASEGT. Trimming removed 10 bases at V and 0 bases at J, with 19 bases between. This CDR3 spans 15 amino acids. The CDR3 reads CATSLIFLPSYEQYF. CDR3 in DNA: TGTGCCACCAGCTTAATTTTCCTCCCCTCCTACGAGCAGTACTTC.

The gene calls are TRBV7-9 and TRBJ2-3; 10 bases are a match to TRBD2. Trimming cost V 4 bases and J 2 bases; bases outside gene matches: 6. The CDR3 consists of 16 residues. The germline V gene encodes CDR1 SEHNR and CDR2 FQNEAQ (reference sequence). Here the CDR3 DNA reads TGTGCCAGCAGCTCATGGACTAGCGGATACACAGATACGCAGTATTTT. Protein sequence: CASSSWTSGYTDTQYF.

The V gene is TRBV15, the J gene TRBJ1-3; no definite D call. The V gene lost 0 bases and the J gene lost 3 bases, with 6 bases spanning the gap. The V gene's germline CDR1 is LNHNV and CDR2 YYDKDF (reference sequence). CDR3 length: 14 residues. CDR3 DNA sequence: TGTGCCACCAGCAGAGATGTCGGTGGAAACACCATATATTTT. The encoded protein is CATSRDVGGNTIYF.

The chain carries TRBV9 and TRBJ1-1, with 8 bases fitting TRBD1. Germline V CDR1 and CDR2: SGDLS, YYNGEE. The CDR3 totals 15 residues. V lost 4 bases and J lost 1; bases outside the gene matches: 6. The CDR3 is CASSPLTGANTEAFF. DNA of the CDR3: TGTGCCAGCAGCCCTTTGACAGGGGCGAACACTGAAGCTTTCTTT.

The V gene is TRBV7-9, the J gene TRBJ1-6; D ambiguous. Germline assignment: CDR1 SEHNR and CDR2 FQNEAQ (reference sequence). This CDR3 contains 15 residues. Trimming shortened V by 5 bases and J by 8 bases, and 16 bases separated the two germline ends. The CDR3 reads CASSQDAGSHSPLHF. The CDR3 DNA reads TGTGCCAGCAGCCAAGACGCGGGGTCACATTCACCCCTCCACTTT.

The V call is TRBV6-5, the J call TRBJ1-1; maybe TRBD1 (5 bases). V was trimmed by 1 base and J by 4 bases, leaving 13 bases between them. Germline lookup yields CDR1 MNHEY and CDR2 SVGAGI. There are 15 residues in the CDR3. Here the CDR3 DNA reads TGTGCCAGCAGTTACTTCGGGGGTCTAGGCACTGAAGCTTTCTTT. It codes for CASSYFGGLGTEAFF.

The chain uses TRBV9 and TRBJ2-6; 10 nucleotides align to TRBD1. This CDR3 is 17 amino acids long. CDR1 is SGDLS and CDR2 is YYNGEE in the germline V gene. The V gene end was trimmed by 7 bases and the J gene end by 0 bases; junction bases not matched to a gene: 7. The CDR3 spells CASGSRDRGSGANVLTF. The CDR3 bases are TGTGCCAGCGGTTCCCGGGACAGGGGCTCTGGGGCCAACGTCCTGACTTTC.

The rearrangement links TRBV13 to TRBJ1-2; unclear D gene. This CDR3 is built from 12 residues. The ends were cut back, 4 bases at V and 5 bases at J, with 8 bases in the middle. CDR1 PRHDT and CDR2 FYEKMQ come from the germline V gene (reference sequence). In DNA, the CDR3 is TGTGCCAGCAGCTCCACAGTGTATGGCTACACCTTC. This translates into CASSSTVYGYTF.